The T cell receptor beta chain described here comes from a study of control samples from healthy donors and cancer patients. Germline CDR1 reads LNHDA; CDR2 reads SQIVND (reference sequence). The V and J ends lost 7 bases and 0 bases respectively, with 18 bases between them. The CDR3 runs 17 residues. The assay was immunoSEQ multiplex PCR, and TCRdb's table has in-frame clones only and misses some. The top ten clones hold 4.5% to 6% of a sample with over 150,000 clones, 85% to 95% of them seen once. This receptor was identified in a man aged 40-55 years in good health. J is TRBJ1-4 and V is TRBV19; D is unclear. Source material: blood. CDR3 loop: CASTRRAQAATNEKLFF. The DNA of the CDR3 is TGTGCCAGTACCCGCCGGGCCCAGGCTGCAACTAATGAAAAACTGTTTTTT.